Below are 16 T cell receptor beta chains sequenced from a single sample in a study of blood T cell repertoires in COVID-19. The table came from immunoSEQ multiplex PCR; TCRdb's copy has only in-frame clones and leaves some out. The table records approximately 290,000 clones, approximately 86% of them present only once. The sample comprised peripheral blood. Every receptor here comes from a human donor with COVID-19, enrolled during active disease. The donor label of this sample is uncertain.

The V call is TRBV5-1, the J call TRBJ1-1, with 11 nucleotides matching TRBD1. With V trimmed by 4 bases and J by 5 bases, 10 bases remained unmatched. Germline assignment: CDR1 SGHRS and CDR2 YFSETQ. The CDR3 loop spans 16 amino acids. As DNA, the CDR3 is TGCGCCAGCAGCCCCTTCCCCGGGACAGGGGGAACTGAAGCTTTCTTT. Protein product: CASSPFPGTGGTEAFF.

The gene calls are TRBV28 and TRBJ1-1; D call uncertain. V lost 3 bases and J lost 7, with 9 bases in between. The germline V gene has CDR1 MDHEN and CDR2 SYDVKM. The CDR3 is made up of 12 amino acids. CDR3 loop: CASSFATDEAFF. In nucleotides, the CDR3 is TGTGCCAGCAGTTTCGCCACTGATGAAGCTTTCTTT.

The V call is TRBV30, the J call TRBJ1-6; 9 nucleotides agree with TRBD1. The CDR3 runs 15 residues. Per the germline V gene, CDR1 is GTSNPN and CDR2 is SVGIG (reference sequence). V shed 1 base and J 8 bases; nucleotides not matched to a gene: 6. As DNA, the CDR3 is TGTGCCTGGAGTGAGGGGACAGGGTTTGATTCACCCCTCCACTTT. It encodes CAWSEGTGFDSPLHF.

V is TRBV11-1 and J is TRBJ2-5; D is undetermined. V dropped 1 base and J dropped 0 bases, with 9 bases sitting between them. The CDR3 is 15 amino acids. In germline, CDR1 is SGHAT, CDR2 FQDESV (reference sequence). The CDR3 sequence is CASSLGLGDQETQYF. The CDR3 coding sequence is TGTGCCAGCAGCTTAGGGTTGGGCGACCAAGAGACCCAGTACTTC.

The V call is TRBV7-2, the J call TRBJ1-4, with D uncertain. V was clipped by 3 bases and J by 8 bases, with 19 bases between them. Germline V CDR1 and CDR2: SGHTA, FQGNSA. The CDR3 has 16 amino acids. As DNA, the CDR3 is TGTGCCAGCAGCTTCCCTCACGGAGGGTCCGGGGAAAAACTGTTTTTT. Its protein product is CASSFPHGGSGEKLFF.

This clone was found once. This chain's CDR3 is CASSPGLAEAYEQYF. CDR3 nucleotide sequence: TGTGCCAGCAGCCCCGGACTAGCGGAGGCCTACGAGCAGTACTTC. This chain uses TRBV9 with TRBJ2-7, with 10 bases aligning to TRBD2. There are 15 residues in the CDR3. The V gene's germline CDR1 is SGDLS and CDR2 YYNGEE. V dropped 4 bases and J dropped 2; count of bases not matched to a gene: 6.

This chain joins TRBV7-9 and TRBJ1-6; 7 nucleotides line up with TRBD1. Germline lookup yields CDR1 SEHNR and CDR2 FQNEAQ (reference sequence). The ends lost 5 bases at V and 6 bases at J; junction bases unmatched: 4. The CDR3 sequence is 14 residues long. In DNA form, the CDR3 reads TGTGCCAGCAGCGCCGGGACAGCTAATTCACCCCTCCACTTT. It translates to CASSAGTANSPLHF.

This clone appeared once. The chain links TRBV30 to TRBJ2-1; 10 bases line up with TRBD2. CDR1 and CDR2 from the germline V gene are GTSNPN and SVGIG (reference sequence). This CDR3 contains 13 residues. Trimming at V came to 7 bases and at J to 7 bases, leaving 7 bases not matched to a gene. Written as DNA, the CDR3 is TGTGCCTCCCTAGCGGGAGCATCAAATGAGCAGTTCTTC. It specifies CASLAGASNEQFF.

This clone was found once. This chain uses TRBV19 with TRBJ2-3; D is perhaps TRBD2 (5 bases). The CDR3 consists of 14 residues. V was trimmed by 1 base and J by 0 bases, leaving 5 bases between them. Germline assignment: CDR1 LNHDA and CDR2 SQIVND (reference sequence). The CDR3 loop reads CASSIGTSTDTQYF. The CDR3 nucleotides read TGTGCCAGTAGTATAGGGACTAGCACAGATACGCAGTATTTT. Variable domain in full (rest from reference TRBV19 and TRBJ2-3): DGGITQSPKYLFRKEGQNVTLSCEQNLNHDAMYWYRQDPGQGLRLIYYSQIVNDFQKGDIAEGYSVSREKKESFPLTVTSAQKNPTAFYLCASSIGTSTDTQYFGPGTRLTVL.

The chain carries TRBV2 and TRBJ1-5; TRBD1 matches at 9 bases. The ends lost 1 base at V and 9 bases at J; junction bases unmatched: 7. The CDR3 spans 15 residues. CDR1 and CDR2 (germline): SNHLY, FYNNEI. In nucleotides, the CDR3 is TGTGCCAGCAGTGAAGTTGTGACAGGGGGACGGCCCCAGCATTTT. This gives the protein CASSEVVTGGRPQHF.

The chain couples TRBV5-5 to TRBJ1-1; possibly TRBD1 for D (6 bases). The CDR3 covers 15 residues. Per the germline V gene, CDR1 is SGHKS and CDR2 is YYEKEE (reference sequence). V lost 3 bases to trimming and J lost 2 bases, with 14 bases between them. As DNA, the CDR3 is TGTGCCAGCAGCTCTCACCGGGACACTAACACTGAAGCTTTCTTT. Protein product: CASSSHRDTNTEAFF.

As to this clone: One junction end disagrees with the germline gene, perhaps due to a read error. The chain has TRBV28 and TRBJ2-1; a weak D match, TRBD1 (6 bases). The CDR3 extends over 14 amino acids. CDR1 is MDHEN and CDR2 is SYDVKM in the germline V gene. The CDR3 region has the DNA TGTGCCAGCAGTCACGGGACACGTTACACTGAGCAGTTCTTC. Protein sequence: CASSHGTRYTEQFF.

The V call is TRBV11-1, the J call TRBJ2-1; D is unclear. The CDR3 consists of 14 residues. Germline CDR1 SGHAT, CDR2 FQDESV (reference sequence). Deletions cut 0 bases from V and 9 bases from J, with 12 bases between. As DNA, the CDR3 is TGTGCCAGCAGCTTAGCCGGCGGCTTGGGTGAGCAGTTCTTC. This encodes CASSLAGGLGEQFF.

The V gene is TRBV7-3, the J gene TRBJ1-1; tentatively, D is TRBD1 (5 bases). CDR3 length equals 15 residues. From germline, CDR1 is SGHTA and CDR2 FQGTGA. The V end lost 6 bases, the J end lost 3 bases, and 17 bases lay between the germline ends. CDR3 nucleotide sequence: TGTGCCAGCAGGCGCGAACCAGGGAAGCACACTGAAGCTTTCTTT. This sequence encodes CASRREPGKHTEAFF.

This sequence joins TRBV27 and TRBJ1-2; 7 positions agree with TRBD1. V lost 5 bases, J lost 4 bases, and 4 bases stayed unmatched. The CDR3 has 13 residues. Germline values: CDR1 MNHEY, CDR2 SMNVEV (reference sequence). The CDR3 spells CASSVTGAYGYTF. CDR3 in DNA: TGTGCCAGCAGTGTAACAGGGGCCTATGGCTACACCTTC.

This clone has only one observation. The chain combines TRBV6-5 with TRBJ1-1; 8 nucleotides agree with TRBD1. The ends lost 2 bases at V and 5 bases at J; junction bases unmatched: 10. The CDR3 has 16 amino acids. CDR1 MNHEY and CDR2 SVGAGI come from the germline V gene. CDR3 in amino acids: CASSYTHQGARTEAFF. CDR3 DNA sequence: TGTGCCAGCAGTTACACCCATCAGGGGGCGAGAACTGAAGCTTTCTTT.